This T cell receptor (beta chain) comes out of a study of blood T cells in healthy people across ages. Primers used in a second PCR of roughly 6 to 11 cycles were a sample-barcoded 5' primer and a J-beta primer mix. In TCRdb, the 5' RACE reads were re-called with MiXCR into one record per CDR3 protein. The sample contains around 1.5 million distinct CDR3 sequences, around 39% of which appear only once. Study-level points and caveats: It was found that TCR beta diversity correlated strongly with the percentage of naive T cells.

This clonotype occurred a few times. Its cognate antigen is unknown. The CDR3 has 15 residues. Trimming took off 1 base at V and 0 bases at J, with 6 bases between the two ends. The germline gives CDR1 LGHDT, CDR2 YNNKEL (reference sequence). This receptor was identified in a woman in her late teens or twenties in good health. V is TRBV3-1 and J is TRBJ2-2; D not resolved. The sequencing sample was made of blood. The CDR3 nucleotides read TGTGCCAGCAGCCAAGGTTACTCGAACACCGGGGAGCTGTTTTTT. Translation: CASSQGYSNTGELFF.